This TCR beta chain was sequenced during a study of CD8 T cells in ankylosing spondylitis. One entry per CDR3 protein results from TCRdb running MiXCR on the 5' RACE reads. Of some 840,000 distinct CDR3 sequences listed, about 12% are singletons. The CDR3 loop spans 15 amino acids. Per germline, CDR1 SGDLS and CDR2 YYNGEE. The ends were cut back, 3 bases at V and 7 bases at J, with 16 bases in the middle. This clonotype appeared a few times. What it recognizes is unknown. Notes on the study in general: A TCR beta motif of 8 or 9 highly homologous variants appeared characteristic of ankylosing spondylitis blood.

The sample consisted of blood, either unsorted or a sorted T cell fraction (not recorded which). The gene calls are TRBV9 and TRBJ1-4, with D unresolved. This TCR was recovered from a male donor with ankylosing spondylitis. CDR3 DNA: TGTGCCAGCAGCGACCAAGCGCGGGGTGGTGAAAAACTGTTTTTT. Its protein is CASSDQARGGEKLFF.